These 19 T cell receptor beta chains came from one sample sequenced in a study of T cell responses to AZD1222 COVID-19 vaccine. Clones were read by immunoSEQ multiplex PCR, and TCRdb kept only the in-frame ones, dropping some. The sample lists some 130,000 clones, around nine tenths occurring once. This specimen was peripheral blood, taken on day 0 of AZD1222 vaccination. These receptors all stem from an adult in good health.

This rearrangement joins TRBV2 to TRBJ2-1, with D tentatively TRBD1 (5 bases). The CDR3 is made up of 14 amino acids. V was shortened by 0 bases and J by 16 bases, with 19 bases between the two germline ends. Germline V gives CDR1 SNHLY, CDR2 FYNNEI. The CDR3: CASSEALGKGALFF. Here the CDR3 DNA reads TGTGCCAGCAGTGAAGCGCTGGGAAAAGGGGCCCTTTTCTTC. Based on the CDR3 plus reference TRBV2 and TRBJ2-1, the full variable domain is EPEVTQTPSHQVTQMGQEVILRCVPISNHLYFYWYRQILGQKVEFLVSFYNNEISEKSEIFDDQFSVERPDGSNFTLKIRSTKLEDSAMYFCASSEALGKGALFFGPGTRLTVL.

The V call is TRBV11-2, the J call TRBJ2-2; maybe TRBD2 (5 bases). The CDR3 runs to 15 residues. CDR1 is SGHAT and CDR2 is FQNNGV in the germline V gene. Trimming stripped 5 bases from V and 5 bases from J, with 15 bases between. The CDR3 region is CASSPAGLDTGELFF. DNA of the CDR3: TGTGCCAGCAGCCCCGCCGGACTGGATACCGGGGAGCTGTTTTTT.

CDR3 in DNA: TGCGCCAGCAGCAACAAGTATACGGAAAAACTGTTTTTT. Translated: CASSNKYTEKLFF. The rearrangement uses TRBV5-1 and TRBJ1-4; D remains ambiguous. This CDR3 is 13 amino acids long. The germline gives CDR1 SGHRS, CDR2 YFSETQ. V was pared by 4 bases and J by 8 bases, with 12 bases between.

DNA for the CDR3: TGTGCCAGCAGCAAAGGGACCGGGACAGGCCTCTACAATGAGCAGTTCTTC. Its protein product is CASSKGTGTGLYNEQFF. The chain couples TRBV11-3 to TRBJ2-1; 8 bases fit TRBD1. Germline lookup yields CDR1 SGHNT and CDR2 YENEEA. The junction had 12 bases not matched to a gene; V was cut back by 5 bases and J by 3 bases. The CDR3 spans 17 residues.

V and J are TRBV30 and TRBJ2-1, with TRBD2 as a possible D gene (5 bases). Germline V gene sequence: CDR1 GTSNPN, CDR2 SVGIG (reference sequence). Trimming removed 3 bases from V and 5 bases from J, with 11 bases in between. The CDR3 runs to 13 residues. The DNA of the CDR3 is TGTGCCTGGAGAGACGGGATAAACAATGAGCAGTTCTTC. This sequence encodes CAWRDGINNEQFF. The whole variable domain, remainder taken from reference TRBV30 and TRBJ2-1, is SQTIHQWPATLVQPVGSPLSLECTVEGTSNPNLYWYRQAAGRGLQLLFYSVGIGQISSEVPQNLSASRPQDRQFILSSKKLLLSDSGFYLCAWRDGINNEQFFGPGTRLTVL.

This sequence joins TRBV27 and TRBJ2-1; D ambiguous. Deletions cut 3 bases from V and 8 bases from J, with 5 bases between. Germline V gene sequence: CDR1 MNHEY, CDR2 SMNVEV (reference sequence). The CDR3 is made up of 11 amino acids. CDR3 amino acids: CASSFWDEQFF. The CDR3, as DNA: TGTGCCAGCAGTTTCTGGGATGAGCAGTTCTTC.

The CDR3 sequence is CASSSQSMGIGTDTQYF. In DNA, the CDR3 is TGTGCCAGCAGCTCACAAAGTATGGGAATAGGCACAGATACGCAGTATTTT. The rearrangement joins TRBV5-6 to TRBJ2-3; D remains ambiguous. The CDR3 loop spans 17 amino acids. The germline V gene encodes CDR1 SGHDT and CDR2 YYEEEE. The ends were cut back, 3 bases at V and 1 base at J, with 18 bases in the middle.

The chain is built from TRBV15 and TRBJ2-3, with D unclear. Germline CDR1 is LNHNV and CDR2 is YYDKDF (reference sequence). With 4 bases removed from V and 6 bases from J, the gap between germline ends came to 20 bases. The CDR3 runs to 16 residues. Here the CDR3 DNA reads TGTGCCACCAGCAACCGGGCCTTAAGCCCGTCGGATACGCAGTATTTT. Encoded protein: CATSNRALSPSDTQYF.

The chain has TRBV6-1 and TRBJ1-2, with D possibly TRBD1 on 6 matching bases. Germline CDR1 is MNHNS and CDR2 is SASEGT. The CDR3 has 15 amino acids. V lost 1 base, J lost 3 bases, and 12 bases lay in between. CDR3 nucleotides: TGTGCCAGCAGTGAAGACTACAGGGTCTACTATGGCTACACCTTC. It encodes CASSEDYRVYYGYTF.

The chain couples TRBV13 to TRBJ2-1, with 7 bases that match TRBD2. Per the germline V gene, CDR1 is PRHDT and CDR2 is FYEKMQ (reference sequence). The CDR3 sequence is 17 residues long. V was pared by 5 bases and J by 0 bases, with 10 bases of the junction left unmatched. This CDR3 is CASSPRTSRGSYNEQFF. In DNA, the CDR3 is TGTGCCAGCAGCCCACGGACTAGTCGCGGCTCCTACAATGAGCAGTTCTTC. Together with reference TRBV13 and TRBJ2-1, the CDR3 gives the full variable domain: AAGVIQSPRHLIKEKRETATLKCYPIPRHDTVYWYQQGPGQDPQFLISFYEKMQSDKGSIPDRFSAQQFSDYHSELNMSSLELGDSALYFCASSPRTSRGSYNEQFFGPGTRLTVL.

V and J are TRBV5-1 and TRBJ2-5, with D tentatively TRBD1 (5 bases). The CDR3 is 14 amino acids. Germline loops: CDR1 SGHRS, CDR2 YFSETQ. Trimming took 0 bases from V and 4 from J, leaving 10 bases between them. The CDR3 DNA reads as TGCGCCAGCAGCTTGGAAGGGGCAGGAGAGACCCAGTACTTC. It translates to CASSLEGAGETQYF. The full variable domain, completed using reference TRBV5-1 and TRBJ2-5, is KAGVTQTPRYLIKTRGQQVTLSCSPISGHRSVSWYQQTPGQGLQFLFEYFSETQRNKGNFPGRFSGRQFSNSRSEMNVSTLELGDSALYLCASSLEGAGETQYFGPGTRLLVL.

The chain uses TRBV12-5 and TRBJ1-1; no reliable D call. V gave up 6 bases and J gave up 1 base, with 12 bases separating them. CDR3 size: 14 residues. From germline, CDR1 is LGHNT and CDR2 FRNRAP. The CDR3 bases are TGTGCTAGTGGCTTCGGGTGGAGGAACACTGAAGCTTTCTTT. Translation gives CASGFGWRNTEAFF. The full variable domain, in which reference TRBV12-5 and TRBJ1-1 provide the parts outside the CDR3, is DARVTQTPRHKVTEMGQEVTMRCQPILGHNTVFWYRQTMMQGLELLAYFRNRAPLDDSGMPKDRFSAEMPDATLATLKIQPSEPRDSAVYFCASGFGWRNTEAFFGQGTRLTVV.

The CDR3 sequence is CASSSLRRDRGNTEAFF. The CDR3 DNA reads as TGTGCCAGCAGCTCATTACGGCGGGACAGGGGAAACACTGAAGCTTTCTTT. The gene calls are TRBV7-6 and TRBJ1-1; 10 bases agree with TRBD1. From germline, CDR1 is SGHVS and CDR2 FNYEAQ. The CDR3 loop spans 17 amino acids. Germline trimming cut 4 bases from V and 2 bases from J; bases unmatched to any gene: 10.

This CDR3 reads CATSDPQRETRETQYF. The CDR3 coding sequence is TGTGCCACCAGTGATCCCCAGCGGGAGACCCGAGAGACCCAGTACTTC. The V gene is TRBV24-1, the J gene TRBJ2-5; 8 bases are shared with TRBD2. Germline CDR1 and CDR2: KGHDR and SFDVKD. This CDR3 spans 16 amino acids. The trim removed 3 bases at V and 4 bases at J, leaving 9 bases unmatched.

V is TRBV18 and J is TRBJ1-2; TRBD1 aligns across 10 bases. The trim removed 4 bases at V and 3 bases at J, leaving 8 bases unmatched. Germline assignment: CDR1 KGHSH and CDR2 LQKENI. The CDR3 covers 16 residues. CDR3 sequence reads: CASSQNRDRGHYGYTF. Written as DNA, the CDR3 is TGTGCCAGCTCACAAAACCGGGACAGGGGACACTATGGCTACACCTTC.

The CDR3 loop reads CASSPFPAAYEQYF. The CDR3 DNA reads TGTGCCAGCAGCCCTTTCCCAGCGGCCTACGAGCAGTACTTC. The chain joins TRBV3-1 (or the pseudogene TRBV3-2) to TRBJ2-7; D possibly corresponds to TRBD2 (5 bases). CDR1 and CDR2 from the germline V gene are LGHDT and YNNKEL (reference sequence). Trimming cost V 4 bases and J 2 bases, with 12 bases left between them. This CDR3 comprises 14 residues.

The genes are TRBV7-2 and TRBJ2-7; 8 positions agree with TRBD2. With V trimmed by 7 bases and J by 0 bases, 14 bases remained unmatched. From germline, CDR1 is SGHTA and CDR2 FQGNSA. This CDR3 has 17 residues. The CDR3 DNA follows: TGTGCCAGCACTTCTCAACGGGGGGGGTTCCCCTCCTACGAGCAGTACTTC. Translated: CASTSQRGGFPSYEQYF.

This clone was seen just once. This sequence joins TRBV12-3 or TRBV12-4 and TRBJ1-6; no clear D. This CDR3 has 13 amino acids. Trimming removed 5 bases at V and 6 bases at J, with 8 bases between. This CDR3 reads CASSRKGNSPLHF. The CDR3 bases are TGTGCCAGCAGTCGTAAGGGTAATTCACCCCTCCACTTT.

The chain's CDR3 is CAWSVLGVAEQFF. Here the CDR3 DNA reads TGTGCCTGGAGTGTACTAGGAGTAGCTGAGCAGTTCTTC. This chain joins TRBV30 and TRBJ2-1; perhaps TRBD2 as D (5 bases). This CDR3 contains 13 residues. With 0 bases removed from V and 9 bases from J, the gap between germline ends came to 12 bases. Germline CDR1 GTSNPN, CDR2 SVGIG (reference sequence).